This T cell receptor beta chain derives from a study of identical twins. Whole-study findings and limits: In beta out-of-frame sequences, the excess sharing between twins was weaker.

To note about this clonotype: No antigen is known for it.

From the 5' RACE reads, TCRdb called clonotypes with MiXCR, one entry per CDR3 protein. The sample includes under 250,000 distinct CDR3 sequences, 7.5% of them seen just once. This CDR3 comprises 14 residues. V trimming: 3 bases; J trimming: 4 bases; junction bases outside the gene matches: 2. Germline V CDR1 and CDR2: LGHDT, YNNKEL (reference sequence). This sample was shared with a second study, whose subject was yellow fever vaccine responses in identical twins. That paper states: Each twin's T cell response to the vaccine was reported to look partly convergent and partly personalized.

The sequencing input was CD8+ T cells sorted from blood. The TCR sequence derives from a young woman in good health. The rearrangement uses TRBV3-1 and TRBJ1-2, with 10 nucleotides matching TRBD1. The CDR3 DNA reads TGTGCCAGCAGCCAGGGACAGGGGAGCTATGGCTACACCTTC. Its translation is CASSQGQGSYGYTF. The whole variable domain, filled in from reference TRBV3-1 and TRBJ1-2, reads DTAVSQTPKYLVTQMGNDKSIKCEQNLGHDTMYWYKQDSKKFLKIMFSYNNKELIINETVPNRFSPKSPDKAHLNLHINSLELGDSAVYFCASSQGQGSYGYTFGSGTRLTVV.